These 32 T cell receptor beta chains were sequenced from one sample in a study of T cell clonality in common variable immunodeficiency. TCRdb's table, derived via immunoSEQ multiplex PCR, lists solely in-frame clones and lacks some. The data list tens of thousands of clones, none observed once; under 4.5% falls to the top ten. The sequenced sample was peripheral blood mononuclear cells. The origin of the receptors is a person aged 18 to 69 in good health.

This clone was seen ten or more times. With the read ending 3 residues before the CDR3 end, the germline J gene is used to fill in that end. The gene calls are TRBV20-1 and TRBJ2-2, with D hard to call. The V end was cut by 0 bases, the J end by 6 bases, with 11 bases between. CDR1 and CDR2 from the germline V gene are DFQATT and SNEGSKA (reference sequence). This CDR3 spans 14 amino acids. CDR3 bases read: TGCAGTGCTAGAGACGTCAAGGGCGCCGGGGAG. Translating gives CSARDVKGAGE. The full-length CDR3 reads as CSARDVKGAGELFF.

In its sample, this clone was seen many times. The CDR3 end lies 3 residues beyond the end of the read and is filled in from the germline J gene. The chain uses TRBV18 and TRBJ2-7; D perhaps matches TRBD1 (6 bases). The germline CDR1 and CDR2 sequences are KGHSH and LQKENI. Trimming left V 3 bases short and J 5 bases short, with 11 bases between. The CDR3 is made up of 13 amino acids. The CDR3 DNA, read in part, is TGTGCCAGCTCACCCCAGACAGGTGACGAG. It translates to CASSPQTGDE. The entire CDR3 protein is CASSPQTGDEQYF.

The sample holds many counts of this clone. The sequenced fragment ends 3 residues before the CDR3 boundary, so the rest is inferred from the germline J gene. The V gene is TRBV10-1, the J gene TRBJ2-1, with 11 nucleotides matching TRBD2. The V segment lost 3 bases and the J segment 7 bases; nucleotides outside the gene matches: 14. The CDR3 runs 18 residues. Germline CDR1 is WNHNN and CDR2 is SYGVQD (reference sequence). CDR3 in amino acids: CASSDVLAGGPGGNEQFF. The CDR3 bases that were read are TGCGCCAGCAGTGATGTTTTAGCGGGAGGGCCGGGAGGTAATGAG.

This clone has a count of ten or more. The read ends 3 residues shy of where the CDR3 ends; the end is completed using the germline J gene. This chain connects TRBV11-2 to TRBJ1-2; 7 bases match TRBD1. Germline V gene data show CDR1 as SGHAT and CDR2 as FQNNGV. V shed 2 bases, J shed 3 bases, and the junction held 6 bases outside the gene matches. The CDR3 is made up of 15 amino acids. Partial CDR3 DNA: TGTGCCAGCAGCTTAATTAGAACAGGGGACTATGGC. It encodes CASSLIRTGDYG. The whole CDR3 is CASSLIRTGDYGYTF.

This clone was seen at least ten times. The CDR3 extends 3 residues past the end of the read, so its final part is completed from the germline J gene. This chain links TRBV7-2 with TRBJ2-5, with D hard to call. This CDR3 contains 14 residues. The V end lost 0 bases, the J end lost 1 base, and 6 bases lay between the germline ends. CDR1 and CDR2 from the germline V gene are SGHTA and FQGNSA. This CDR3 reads CASSLAGPQETQYF. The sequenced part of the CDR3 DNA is TGTGCCAGCAGCTTAGCTGGGCCCCAAGAGACC.

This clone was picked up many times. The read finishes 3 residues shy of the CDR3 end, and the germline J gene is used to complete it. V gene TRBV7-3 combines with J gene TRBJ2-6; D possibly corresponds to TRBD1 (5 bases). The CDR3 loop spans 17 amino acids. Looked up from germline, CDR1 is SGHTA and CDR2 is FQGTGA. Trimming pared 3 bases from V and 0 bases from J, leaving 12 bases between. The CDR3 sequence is CASSFTSRGSGANVLTF. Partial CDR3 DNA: TGTGCCAGCAGCTTTACATCAAGGGGCTCTGGGGCCAACGTC.

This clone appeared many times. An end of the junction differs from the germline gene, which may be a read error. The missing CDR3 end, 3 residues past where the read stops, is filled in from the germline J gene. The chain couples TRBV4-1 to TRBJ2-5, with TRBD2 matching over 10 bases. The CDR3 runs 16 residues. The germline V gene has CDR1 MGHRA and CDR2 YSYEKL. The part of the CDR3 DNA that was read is TGCACCAGCAGCCAAGACAGCGGGGGGGCGGGGGAGACC. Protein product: CTSSQDSGGAGET. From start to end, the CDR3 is CTSSQDSGGAGETQYF.

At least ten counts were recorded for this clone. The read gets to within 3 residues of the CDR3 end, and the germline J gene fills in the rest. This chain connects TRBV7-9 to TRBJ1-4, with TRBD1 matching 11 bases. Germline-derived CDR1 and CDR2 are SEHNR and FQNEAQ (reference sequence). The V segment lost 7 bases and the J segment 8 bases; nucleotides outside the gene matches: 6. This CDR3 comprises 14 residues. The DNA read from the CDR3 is TGTGCCAGCACCCGGGACAGGGGGGGAGAAAAA. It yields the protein CASTRDRGGEK. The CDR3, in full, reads CASTRDRGGEKLFF.

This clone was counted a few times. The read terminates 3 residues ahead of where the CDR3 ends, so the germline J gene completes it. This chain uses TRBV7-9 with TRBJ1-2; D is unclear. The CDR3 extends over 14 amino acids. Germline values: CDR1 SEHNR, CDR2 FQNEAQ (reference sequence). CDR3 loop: CASSPQALADEYTF. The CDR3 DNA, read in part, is TGTGCCAGCAGCCCCCAAGCGTTAGCTGATGAA.

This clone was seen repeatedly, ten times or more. CDR3 residues: CAWATGGPYEQYF. The CDR3 bases that were read are TGTGCCTGGGCTACAGGGGGCCCCTACGAG. V is TRBV30 and J is TRBJ2-7; TRBD1 aligns across 9 bases. Read coverage stops 3 residues before the CDR3 terminus; the germline J gene supplies the remainder. J gave up 2 bases and V 5 bases, and 4 bases lay outside the gene matches. The CDR3 consists of 13 residues. CDR1 and CDR2 from the germline V gene are GTSNPN and SVGIG (reference sequence).

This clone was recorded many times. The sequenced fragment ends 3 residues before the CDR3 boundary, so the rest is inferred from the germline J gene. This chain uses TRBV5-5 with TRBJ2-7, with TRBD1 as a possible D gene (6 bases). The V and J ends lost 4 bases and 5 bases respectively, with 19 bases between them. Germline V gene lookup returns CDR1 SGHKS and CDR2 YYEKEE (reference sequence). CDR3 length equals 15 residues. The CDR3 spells CASSHRTGLADEQYF. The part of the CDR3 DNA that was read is TGTGCCAGCAGCCATAGAACAGGGCTTGCAGACGAG.

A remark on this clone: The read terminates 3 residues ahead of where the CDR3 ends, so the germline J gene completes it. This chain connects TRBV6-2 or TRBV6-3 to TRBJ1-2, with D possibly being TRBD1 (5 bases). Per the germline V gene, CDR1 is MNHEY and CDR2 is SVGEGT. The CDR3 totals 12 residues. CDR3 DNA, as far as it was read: TGTGCCAGCAGCCGGGACTACAATGAC. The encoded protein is CASSRDYND. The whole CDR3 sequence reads CASSRDYNDYTF.

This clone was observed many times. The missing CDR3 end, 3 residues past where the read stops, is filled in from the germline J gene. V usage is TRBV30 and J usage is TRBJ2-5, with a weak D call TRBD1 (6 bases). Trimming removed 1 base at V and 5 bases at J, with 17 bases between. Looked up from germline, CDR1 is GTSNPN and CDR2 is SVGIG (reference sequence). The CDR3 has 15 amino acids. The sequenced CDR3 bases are TGTGCCTGGAGTGGAATGAAGGGGCAGGGGGAGACC. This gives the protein CAWSGMKGQGET. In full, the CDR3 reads CAWSGMKGQGETQYF.

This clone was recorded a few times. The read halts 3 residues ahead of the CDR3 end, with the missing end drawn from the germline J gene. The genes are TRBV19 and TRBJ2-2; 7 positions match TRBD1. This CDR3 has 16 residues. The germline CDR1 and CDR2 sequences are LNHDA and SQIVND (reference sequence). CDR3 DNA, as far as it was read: TGTGCCAGTAAGGAGAGGGGGCCCGCAACTAATGAAAAG. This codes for CASKERGPATNEK. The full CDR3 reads CASKERGPATNEKLFF.

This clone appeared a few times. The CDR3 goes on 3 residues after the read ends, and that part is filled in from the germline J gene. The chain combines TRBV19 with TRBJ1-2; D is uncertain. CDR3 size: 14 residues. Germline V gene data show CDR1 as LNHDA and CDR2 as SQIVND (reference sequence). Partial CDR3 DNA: TGTGCCAGTAGTATACTAGCGAGCTCCTACGAC. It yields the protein CASSILASSYD. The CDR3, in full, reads CASSILASSYDYTF.

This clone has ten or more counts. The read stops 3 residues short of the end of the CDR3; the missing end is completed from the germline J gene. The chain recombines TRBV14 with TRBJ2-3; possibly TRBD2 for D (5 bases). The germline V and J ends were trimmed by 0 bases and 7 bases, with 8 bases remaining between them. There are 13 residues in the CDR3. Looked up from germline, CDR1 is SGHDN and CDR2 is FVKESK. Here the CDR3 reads CASSQDLANTQYF. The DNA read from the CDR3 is TGTGCCAGCAGCCAAGATCTAGCCAATACG.

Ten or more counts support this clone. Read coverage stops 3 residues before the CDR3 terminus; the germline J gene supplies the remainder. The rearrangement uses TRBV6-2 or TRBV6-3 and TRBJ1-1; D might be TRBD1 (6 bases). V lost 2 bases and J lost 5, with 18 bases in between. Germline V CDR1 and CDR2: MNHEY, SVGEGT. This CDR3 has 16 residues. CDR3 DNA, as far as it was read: TGTGCCAGCAGTTACCCGCAGGGGCAGCTCGAGACTGAA. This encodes CASSYPQGQLETE. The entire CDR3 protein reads CASSYPQGQLETEAFF.

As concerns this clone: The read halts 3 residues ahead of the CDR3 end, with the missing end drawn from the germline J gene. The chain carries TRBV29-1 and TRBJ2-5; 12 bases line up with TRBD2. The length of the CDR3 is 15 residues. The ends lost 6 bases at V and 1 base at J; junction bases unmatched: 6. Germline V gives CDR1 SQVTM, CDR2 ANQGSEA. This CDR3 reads CSVVTSGGPQETQYF. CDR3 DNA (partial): TGCAGCGTGGTGACTAGCGGGGGCCCCCAAGAGACC. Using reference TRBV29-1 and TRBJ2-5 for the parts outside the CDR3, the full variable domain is SAVISQKPSRDICQRGTSLTIQCQVDSQVTMMFWYRQQPGQSLTLIATANQGSEATYESGFVIDKFPISRPNLTFSTLTVSNMSPEDSSIYLCSVVTSGGPQETQYFGPGTRLLVL.

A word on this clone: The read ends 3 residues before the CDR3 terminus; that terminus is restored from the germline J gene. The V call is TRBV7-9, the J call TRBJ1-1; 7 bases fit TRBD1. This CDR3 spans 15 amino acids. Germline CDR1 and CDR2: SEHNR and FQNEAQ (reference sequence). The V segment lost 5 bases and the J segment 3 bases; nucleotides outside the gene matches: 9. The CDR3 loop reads CASSPQGLVDTEAFF. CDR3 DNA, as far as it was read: TGTGCCAGCAGCCCACAGGGGCTGGTGGACACTGAA.

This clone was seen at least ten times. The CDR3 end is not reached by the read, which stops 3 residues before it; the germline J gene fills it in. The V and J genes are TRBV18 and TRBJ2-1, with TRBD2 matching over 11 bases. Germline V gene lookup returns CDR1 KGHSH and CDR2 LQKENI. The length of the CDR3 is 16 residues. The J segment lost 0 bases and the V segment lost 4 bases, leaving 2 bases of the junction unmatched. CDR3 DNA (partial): TGTGCCAGCTCACACACTAGCGGGAGCTCCTACAATGAG. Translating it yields CASSHTSGSSYNE. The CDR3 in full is CASSHTSGSSYNEQFF.

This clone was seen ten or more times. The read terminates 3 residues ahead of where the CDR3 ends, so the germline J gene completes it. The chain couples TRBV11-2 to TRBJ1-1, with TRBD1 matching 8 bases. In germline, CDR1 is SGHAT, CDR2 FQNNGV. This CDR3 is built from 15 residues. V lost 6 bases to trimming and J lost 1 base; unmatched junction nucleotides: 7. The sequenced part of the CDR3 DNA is TGTGCCAGCAGTCGATACCAGGGGGCGAACACTGAA. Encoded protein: CASSRYQGANTE. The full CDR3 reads CASSRYQGANTEAFF.

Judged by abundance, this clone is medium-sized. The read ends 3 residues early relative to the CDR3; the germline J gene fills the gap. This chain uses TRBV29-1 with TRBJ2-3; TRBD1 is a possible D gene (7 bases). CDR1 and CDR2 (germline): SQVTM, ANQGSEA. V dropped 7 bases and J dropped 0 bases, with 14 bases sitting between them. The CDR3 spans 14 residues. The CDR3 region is CSAHQGGSTDTQYF. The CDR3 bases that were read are TGCAGCGCGCACCAGGGGGGTAGCACAGATACG.

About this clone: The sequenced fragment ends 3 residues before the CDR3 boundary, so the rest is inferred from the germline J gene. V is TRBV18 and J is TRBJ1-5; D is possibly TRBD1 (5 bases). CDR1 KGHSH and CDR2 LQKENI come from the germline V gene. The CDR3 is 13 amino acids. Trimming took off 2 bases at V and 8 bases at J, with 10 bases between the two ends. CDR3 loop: CASSPRGLEPQHF. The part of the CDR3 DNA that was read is TGTGCCAGCTCACCAAGGGGACTTGAGCCC. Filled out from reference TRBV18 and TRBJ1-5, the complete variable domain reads NAGVMQNPRHLVRRRGQEARLRCSPMKGHSHVYWYRQLPEEGLKFMVYLQKENIIDESGMPKERFSAEFPKEGPSILRIQQVVRGDSAAYFCASSPRGLEPQHFGDGTRLSIL.

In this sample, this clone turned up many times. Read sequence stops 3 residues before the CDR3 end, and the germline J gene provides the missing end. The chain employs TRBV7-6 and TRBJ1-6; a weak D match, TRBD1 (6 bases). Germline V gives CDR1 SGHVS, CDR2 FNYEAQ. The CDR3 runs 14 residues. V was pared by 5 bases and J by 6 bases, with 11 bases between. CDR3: CASSPRTVNSPLHF. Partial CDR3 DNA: TGTGCCAGCAGCCCGCGGACAGTTAATTCACCC.

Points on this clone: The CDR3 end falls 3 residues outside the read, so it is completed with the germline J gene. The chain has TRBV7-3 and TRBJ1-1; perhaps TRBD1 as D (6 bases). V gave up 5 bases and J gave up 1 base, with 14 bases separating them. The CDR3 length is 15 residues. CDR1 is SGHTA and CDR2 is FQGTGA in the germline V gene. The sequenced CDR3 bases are TGTGCCAGCAGCCCAAGGGGGATCAGGAACACTGAA. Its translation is CASSPRGIRNTE. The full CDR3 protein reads CASSPRGIRNTEAFF.

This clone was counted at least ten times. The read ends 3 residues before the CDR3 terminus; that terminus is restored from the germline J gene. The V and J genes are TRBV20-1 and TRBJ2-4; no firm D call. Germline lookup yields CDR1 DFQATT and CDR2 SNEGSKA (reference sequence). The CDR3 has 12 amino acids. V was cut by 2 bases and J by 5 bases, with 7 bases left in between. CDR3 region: CSARRLENIQYF. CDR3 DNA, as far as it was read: TGCAGTGCTAGACGACTCGAAAACATT.

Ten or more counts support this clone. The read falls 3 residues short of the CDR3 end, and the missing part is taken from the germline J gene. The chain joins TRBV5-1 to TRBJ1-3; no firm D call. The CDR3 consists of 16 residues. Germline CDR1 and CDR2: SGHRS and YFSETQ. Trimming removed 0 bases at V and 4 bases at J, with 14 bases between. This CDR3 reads CASSLAGVAWGNTIYF. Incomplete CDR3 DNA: TGCGCCAGCAGCTTGGCCGGGGTGGCGTGGGGAAACACC.

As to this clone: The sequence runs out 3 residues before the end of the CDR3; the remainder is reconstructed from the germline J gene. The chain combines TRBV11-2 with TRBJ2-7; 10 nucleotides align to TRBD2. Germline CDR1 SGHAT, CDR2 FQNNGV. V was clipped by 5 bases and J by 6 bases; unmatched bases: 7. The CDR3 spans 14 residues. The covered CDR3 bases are TGTGCCAGCAGCCCTACCTTAGCGGGGGGCGAG. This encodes CASSPTLAGGE. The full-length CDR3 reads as CASSPTLAGGEQYF.

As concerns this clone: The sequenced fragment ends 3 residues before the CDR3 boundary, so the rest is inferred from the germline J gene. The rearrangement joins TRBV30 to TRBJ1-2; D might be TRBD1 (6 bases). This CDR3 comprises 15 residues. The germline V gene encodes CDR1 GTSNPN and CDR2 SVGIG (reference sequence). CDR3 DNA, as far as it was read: TGTGCCTGGAGCCCAGGGGCAGCGGGGTACAATGAC. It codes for CAWSPGAAGYND. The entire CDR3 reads CAWSPGAAGYNDYTF.

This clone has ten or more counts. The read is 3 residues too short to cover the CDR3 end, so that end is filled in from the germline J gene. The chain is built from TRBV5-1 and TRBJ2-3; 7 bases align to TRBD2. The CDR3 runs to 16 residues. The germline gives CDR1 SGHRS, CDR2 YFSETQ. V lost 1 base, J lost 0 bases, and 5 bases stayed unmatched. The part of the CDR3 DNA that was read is TGCGCCAGCAGCTTGAGCGGGGACGATAGCACAGATACG. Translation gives CASSLSGDDSTDT. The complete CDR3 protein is CASSLSGDDSTDTQYF.

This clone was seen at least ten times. CDR3 region: CASSQLPGRGSVNTEAFF. The sequenced CDR3 bases are TGCGCCAGCAGCCAATTACCGGGACGGGGGTCGGTGAACACTGAA. This chain links TRBV4-1 with TRBJ1-1; D possibly corresponds to TRBD1 (5 bases). The read ends 3 residues before the CDR3 terminus; that terminus is restored from the germline J gene. Germline CDR1 and CDR2: MGHRA and YSYEKL. V lost 2 bases to trimming and J lost 0 bases, with 19 bases between them. This CDR3 is 18 amino acids long.

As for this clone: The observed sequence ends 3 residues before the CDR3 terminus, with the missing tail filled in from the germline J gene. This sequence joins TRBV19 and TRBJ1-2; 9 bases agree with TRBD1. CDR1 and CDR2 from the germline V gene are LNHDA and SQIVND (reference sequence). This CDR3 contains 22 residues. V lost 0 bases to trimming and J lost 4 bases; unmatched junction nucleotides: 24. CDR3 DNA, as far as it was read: TGTGCCAGTAGTATAGATCCCGGGACAGGGTCGTCTCGGATCACCTATACCTATGGC. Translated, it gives CASSIDPGTGSSRITYTYG. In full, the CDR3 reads CASSIDPGTGSSRITYTYGYTF.